A selection of T cell receptor beta chains follows, all from one sample in a study of monozygotic twins with inflammatory bowel disease. TCRdb derives one entry per CDR3 protein from the 5' RACE reads, leaving out DNA. The ten most abundant clones cover 1.5% to 2% of a sample with approximately 200,000 distinct CDR3 sequences. Sequencing was performed on blood. These receptors were obtained from a human donor with ulcerative colitis or Crohn's disease, or a healthy co-twin of an affected twin (not recorded which). Both conserved end residues are part of each CDR3. Each record gives: J gene, V gene, CDR3 length, CDR3 protein.

>TRBJ2-1|TRBV4-1|13
CASSHYGGNEQFF
>TRBJ1-2|TRBV27|14
CASSFRSQSGGYTF
>TRBJ2-1|TRBV20-1|11
CSARGPGEQFF
>TRBJ2-1|TRBV7-9|14
CASSLGSSYNEQFF
>TRBJ1-1|TRBV5-1|13
CASSWTGVTEAFF
>TRBJ2-3|TRBV13|14
CASSFRPRTDTQYF
>TRBJ1-5|TRBV3-1|14
CASSLSNSNQPQHF
>TRBJ2-7|TRBV20-1|13
CSARVAGAYEQYF
>TRBJ1-1|TRBV12-3/TRBV12-4|13
CASSPGRGPEAFF
>TRBJ2-7|TRBV5-6|16
CASSPGFSRRAYEQYF
>TRBJ1-1|TRBV13|14
CASSSRDRVTEAFF
>TRBJ1-2|TRBV18|16
CASSLDRLPAIGGYTF
>TRBJ1-1|TRBV11-2|16
CASSSGQGNFNTEAFF
>TRBJ2-1|TRBV5-1|15
CASSPWTSGGSEQFF
>TRBJ2-1|TRBV10-3|16
CAISESTSDSYNEQFF
>TRBJ1-2|TRBV2|16
CASSESRQGAFRGYTF
>TRBJ2-1|TRBV7-9|15
CASSLELQGYNEQFF
>TRBJ2-5|TRBV2|13
CASSKDRAETQYF
>TRBJ2-1|TRBV5-1|15
CASSLARVTGDEQFF
>TRBJ2-1|TRBV20-1|13
CSARRRGYNEQFF
>TRBJ2-3|TRBV2|15
CASKKTSGGEDTQYF
>TRBJ2-7|TRBV6-1|15
CASSAQRGGTNEQYF
>TRBJ2-1|TRBV5-6|19
CASSLWGLAGVVSGNEQFF
>TRBJ1-3|TRBV20-1|12
CSAETGGNTIYF
>TRBJ1-2|TRBV7-9|13
CASSLNQGRGYTF
>TRBJ2-7|TRBV9|16
CASSEAKTGGYYEQYF
>TRBJ2-5|TRBV11-2|14
CASSPSVVQETQYF
>TRBJ1-1|TRBV5-4|16
CASSLAPILMNTEAFF
>TRBJ2-5|TRBV24-1|15
CATSPSSGGQETQYF
>TRBJ2-3|TRBV5-4|15
CASSLQGAGTGTQYF
>TRBJ1-4|TRBV25-1|16
CASSESGRKTNEKLFF
>TRBJ1-2|TRBV5-4|13
CASSQEGDYGYTF
>TRBJ2-1|TRBV9|14
CASSVSGTLNEQFF
>TRBJ2-7|TRBV2|13
CASQSRGSYEQYF
>TRBJ1-1|TRBV12-3/TRBV12-4|15
CASSLWGVMNTEAFF
>TRBJ2-7|TRBV20-1|12
CSAMGQSYEQYF
>TRBJ2-3|TRBV5-4|16
CASSPGQGPDTDTQYF
>TRBJ1-1|TRBV5-1|16
CASSLVTGYMRTEAFF
>TRBJ2-5|TRBV5-1|17
CASSLAIRASGQETQYF
>TRBJ1-1|TRBV5-1|13
CASSLDLRLEAFF
>TRBJ2-7|TRBV25-1|13
CASSDWQAYEQYF
>TRBJ1-6|TRBV7-9|15
CASSLVGQDNSPLHF
>TRBJ1-5|TRBV6-1|19
CASSEWPFLRANRQQPQHF
>TRBJ1-1|TRBV6-5|14
CASSYVGSTTEAFF
>TRBJ2-2|TRBV5-5|15
CASSLKQGNTGELFF